Listed below are T cell receptor beta chains from one sample, sequenced in a study of vaccination and CD4 T cells after COVID-19. No antigen has been identified for these receptors. Via MiXCR, TCRdb re-called the PCR reads, giving one row per CDR3 protein. Of some 5,900 distinct CDR3 sequences in the sample, 34% were seen once. The sample taken for sequencing was CD4+ T cells from blood, cultured in vitro. These receptors were taken from a human donor in good health. Both conserved end residues are part of each CDR3. The D gene is left open where the match is weak. Size tells how often a clone was seen (once, few, many) or the class of an expanded clone, and some rows leave it out.

abundance	v_gene	d_gene	j_gene	CDR3aa	CDR3nt
-	TRBV7-3	TRBD2	TRBJ2-1	CASSPRAGGSMGNEQFF	TGTGCCAGCAGCCCTAGGGCGGGGGGATCCATGGGCAATGAGCAGTTCTTC
medium-sized	TRBV6-4	TRBD1	TRBJ1-2	CASSEAGTGGYGYTF	TGTGCCAGCAGTGAGGCCGGGACAGGGGGCTATGGCTACACCTTC
-	TRBV6-1	TRBD1	TRBJ1-5	CASTKKQGAEQPQHF	TGTGCCAGCACCAAAAAACAGGGGGCGGAGCAGCCCCAGCATTTT
-	TRBV6-5	-	TRBJ1-1	CASSSRAQRTEAFF	TGTGCCAGCAGTTCCCGGGCCCAAAGAACTGAAGCTTTCTTT
-	TRBV20-1	-	TRBJ1-2	CSAPFGQLFYTF	TGCAGTGCTCCTTTCGGACAGCTTTTCTACACCTTC
few	TRBV28	-	TRBJ1-1	CASEGNTEAFF	TGTGCCAGCGAAGGGAACACTGAAGCTTTCTTT
-	TRBV25-1	-	TRBJ1-2	CASSEQQGRGYTF	TGTGCCAGCAGTGAACAACAGGGAAGAGGCTACACCTTC
-	TRBV15	-	TRBJ2-1	CATSRERGSYNEQFF	TGTGCCACCAGCAGAGAAAGGGGGTCCTACAATGAGCAGTTCTTC
few	TRBV19	-	TRBJ2-2	CAVGATGELFF	TGTGCCGTAGGGGCCACCGGGGAGCTGTTTTTT
few	TRBV7-2	-	TRBJ1-5	CASSPTGTNNQPQHF	TGTGCCAGCAGCCCAACCGGGACTAACAATCAGCCCCAGCATTTT
-	TRBV7-3	-	TRBJ2-1	CASSAAGAEQFF	TGTGCCAGCAGCGCCGCAGGGGCTGAGCAGTTCTTC
few	TRBV11-1	-	TRBJ2-5	CASSVGGPGTQYF	TGTGCCAGCAGTGTGGGGGGTCCGGGGACCCAGTACTTC
few	TRBV6-5	TRBD1	TRBJ1-6	CASSLGTGYSPLHF	TGTGCCAGCAGTTTGGGGACAGGGTATTCACCCCTCCACTTT
-	TRBV6-1	-	TRBJ1-5	CASSPRSAYSNQPQHF	TGTGCCAGCAGTCCTCGCAGCGCCTATAGCAATCAGCCCCAGCATTTT
few	TRBV27	-	TRBJ1-1	CASSSQATEAFF	TGTGCCAGCAGTTCCCAGGCTACTGAAGCTTTCTTT
few	TRBV12-3/TRBV12-4	-	TRBJ2-7	CASSWPSGGSSYEQYF	TGTGCCAGCAGTTGGCCCAGTGGGGGTAGCTCCTACGAGCAGTACTTC
-	TRBV6-1	TRBD2	TRBJ2-2	CASTRQRGGNTGELFF	TGTGCCAGCACCCGCCAGCGGGGGGGGAACACCGGGGAGCTGTTTTTT
-	TRBV5-1	TRBD1	TRBJ1-2	CASSLGDSLNYGYTF	TGCGCCAGCAGCTTGGGGGACAGCCTTAACTATGGCTACACCTTC
-	TRBV6-4	TRBD2	TRBJ2-1	CASSRLAGTNEQFF	TGTGCCAGCAGCCGACTAGCGGGGACCAATGAGCAGTTCTTC
once	TRBV6-1	-	TRBJ1-2	CASTRTTYDYGYTF	TGCGCCAGCACGCGGACGACTTACGACTATGGCTACACCTTC
-	TRBV20-1	TRBD2	TRBJ2-2	CSASRAGESTGELFF	TGCAGTGCTAGTAGGGCGGGAGAGAGCACCGGGGAGCTGTTTTTT
-	TRBV6-1	-	TRBJ1-6	CASNLGGAHNSPLHF	TGTGCCAGCAACCTGGGGGGGGCCCATAATTCACCCCTCCACTTT
few	TRBV9	-	TRBJ1-6	CASSPQTPANNSPLHF	TGTGCCAGCAGCCCACAAACCCCCGCTAATAATTCACCCCTCCACTTT
medium-sized	TRBV20-1	-	TRBJ1-2	CSASQGSGYTF	TGCAGTGCTTCTCAGGGGAGCGGCTACACCTTC
-	TRBV20-1	-	TRBJ1-1	CSAVRSGGAAAFF	TGCAGTGCCGTTAGATCGGGGGGGGCCGCTGCTTTCTTT
-	TRBV2	TRBD1	TRBJ1-1	CASSEGDRGTEAFF	TGTGCCAGCAGTGAAGGGGACAGGGGGACTGAAGCTTTCTTT
-	TRBV20-1	TRBD2	TRBJ2-3	CSGLAGRSDTQYF	TGCAGTGGGTTAGCGGGGAGGTCAGATACGCAGTATTTT
-	TRBV5-1	TRBD1	TRBJ1-1	CASSLIVIGGQGFGTEAFF	TGCGCCAGCAGCTTGATCGTCATTGGGGGACAGGGGTTTGGCACTGAAGCTTTCTTT
few	TRBV20-1	-	TRBJ2-5	CSARDLRAGDQETQYF	TGCAGTGCTAGAGATTTAAGGGCCGGAGACCAAGAGACCCAGTACTTC
few	TRBV19	-	TRBJ2-3	CASSTQGGPSTDTQYF	TGTGCCAGTAGTACCCAAGGGGGACCTAGCACAGATACGCAGTATTTT
-	TRBV6-1	TRBD1	TRBJ1-1	CASTQGRGLGTEAFF	TGTGCCAGCACCCAAGGGAGGGGGCTCGGCACTGAAGCTTTCTTT
-	TRBV7-9	-	TRBJ1-2	CASSSPGYTF	TGTGCCAGCAGCTCCCCCGGCTACACCTTC
-	TRBV2	-	TRBJ2-1	CASSETGDTYNEQFF	TGTGCCAGCAGTGAAACGGGGGATACCTACAATGAGCAGTTCTTC
-	TRBV10-3	-	TRBJ1-6	CATSPETAYNSPLHF	TGTGCCACCAGTCCCGAGACAGCTTATAATTCACCCCTCCACTTT
-	TRBV7-2	TRBD1	TRBJ2-2	CASSRSRDRVTTGELFF	TGTGCCAGCAGCCGGTCTCGGGACAGGGTGACTACCGGGGAGCTGTTTTTT
-	TRBV14	-	TRBJ1-2	CASSHTGGGYTF	TGTGCCAGCAGCCACACGGGGGGAGGCTACACCTTC
-	TRBV19	-	TRBJ1-2	CASRRLSNYGYTF	TGTGCCAGTAGGAGGTTGTCTAACTATGGCTACACCTTC
-	TRBV4-2	-	TRBJ2-3	CASSLNGGSTDTQYF	TGTGCCAGCAGCCTCAACGGGGGTAGCACAGATACGCAGTATTTT
few	TRBV12-3/TRBV12-4	TRBD1	TRBJ2-1	CASTRTGSNEQFF	TGTGCCAGCACCAGGACAGGTTCAAATGAGCAGTTCTTC
few	TRBV7-3	-	TRBJ2-3	CASSLSLSGNTDTQYF	TGTGCCAGCAGCTTAAGTCTTAGCGGCAACACAGATACGCAGTATTTT
few	TRBV27	TRBD2	TRBJ2-3	CASSFLRTSGGSDTQYF	TGTGCCAGCAGTTTCCTCAGGACTAGCGGGGGGTCAGATACGCAGTATTTT
few	TRBV5-1	-	TRBJ1-1	CASSDQSAAFF	TGCGCCAGCAGCGACCAGAGTGCGGCTTTCTTT
-	TRBV7-9	TRBD1	TRBJ2-7	CASSSNPGQGLLGDYEQYF	TGTGCCAGCAGCTCTAATCCGGGACAGGGACTTCTTGGGGACTACGAGCAGTACTTC
large	TRBV18	TRBD2	TRBJ2-3	CASSRDYLSTDTQYF	TGTGCCAGCTCACGGGACTACCTTAGCACAGATACGCAGTATTTT
-	TRBV12-3/TRBV12-4	-	TRBJ2-3	CASSLRLDRTDTQYF	TGTGCCAGCAGTTTAAGGCTCGACAGGACGGATACGCAGTATTTT
few	TRBV6-2/TRBV6-3	TRBD1	TRBJ1-1	CASSQQGANTEAFF	TGTGCCAGCAGCCAACAGGGGGCGAACACTGAAGCTTTCTTT
-	TRBV19	-	TRBJ2-1	CASSIRSASNEQFF	TGTGCCAGTAGTATTCGGTCGGCCTCTAATGAGCAGTTCTTC
few	TRBV6-4	-	TRBJ2-6	CASSDSSSGANVLTF	TGTGCCAGCAGTGACTCCAGCTCTGGGGCCAACGTCCTGACTTTC
few	TRBV7-9	-	TRBJ1-5	CASSPPNQPQHF	TGTGCCAGCAGCCCCCCAAATCAGCCCCAGCATTTT
-	TRBV19	-	TRBJ1-6	CASSISGDPASYNSPLHF	TGTGCCAGTAGTATCTCCGGGGATCCCGCCTCCTATAATTCACCCCTCCACTTT
few	TRBV14	-	TRBJ1-2	CASSQSRVGYTF	TGTGCCAGCAGCCAAAGTAGGGTTGGCTACACCTTC
few	TRBV20-1	-	TRBJ1-2	CSAREDGWGGYTF	TGCAGTGCTAGAGAGGATGGGTGGGGTGGCTACACCTTC
-	TRBV2	-	TRBJ2-1	CASSPDTFDEQFF	TGTGCCAGCAGTCCTGACACGTTCGATGAGCAGTTCTTC
-	TRBV7-9	TRBD2	TRBJ2-7	CAGRTSGYEQYF	TGTGCCGGTCGGACTAGCGGATACGAGCAGTACTTC
few	TRBV7-9	TRBD2	TRBJ2-4	CASSLPSGGGIQYF	TGTGCCAGCAGCCTACCTAGCGGGGGAGGCATTCAGTACTTC
few	TRBV7-9	-	TRBJ1-2	CASSFSGTSINYGYTF	TGTGCCAGCAGCTTTAGTGGGACATCGATTAACTATGGCTACACCTTC
-	TRBV5-6	-	TRBJ1-5	CASSVHWGGVRNQPQHF	TGTGCCAGCAGCGTCCACTGGGGGGGGGTGCGCAATCAGCCCCAGCATTTT
-	TRBV11-3	-	TRBJ1-1	CASSLDSGKAFF	TGTGCCAGCAGCTTAGATTCAGGGAAAGCTTTCTTT
-	TRBV10-2	TRBD1	TRBJ1-1	CASGRGVTEAFF	TGCGCCAGCGGCAGGGGGGTCACTGAAGCTTTCTTT
few	TRBV6-2/TRBV6-3	-	TRBJ1-5	CASSRYAQPQHF	TGTGCCAGCAGCCGATACGCGCAGCCCCAGCATTTT